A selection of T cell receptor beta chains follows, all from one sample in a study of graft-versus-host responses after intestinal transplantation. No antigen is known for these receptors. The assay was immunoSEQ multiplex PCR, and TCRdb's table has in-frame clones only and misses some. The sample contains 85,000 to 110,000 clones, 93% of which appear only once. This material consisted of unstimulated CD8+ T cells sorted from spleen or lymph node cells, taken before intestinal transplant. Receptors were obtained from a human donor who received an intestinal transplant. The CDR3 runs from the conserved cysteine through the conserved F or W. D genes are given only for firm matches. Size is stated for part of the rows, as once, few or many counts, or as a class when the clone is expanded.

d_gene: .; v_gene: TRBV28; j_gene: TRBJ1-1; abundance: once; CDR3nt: TGTGCCAGCAGTTTGACCCGAGGGGCGGCCCCTGAAGCTTTCTTT; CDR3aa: CASSLTRGAAPEAFF
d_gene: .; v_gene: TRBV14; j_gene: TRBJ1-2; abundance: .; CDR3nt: TGTGCCAGCAGCCAAGAGGAGTCGGGGTTTGGCTACACCTTC; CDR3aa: CASSQEESGFGYTF
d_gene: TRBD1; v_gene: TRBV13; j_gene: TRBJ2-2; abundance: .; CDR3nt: TGTGCCAGCAGCCCCGACAGGGTAGGGTCCCAGGCCGGGGAGCTGTTTTTT; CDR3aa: CASSPDRVGSQAGELFF
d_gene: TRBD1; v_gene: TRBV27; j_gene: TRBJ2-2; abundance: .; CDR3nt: TGTGCCAGCAGCCAACAGGGGGCCGCGAACACCGGGGAGCTGTTTTTT; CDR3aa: CASSQQGAANTGELFF
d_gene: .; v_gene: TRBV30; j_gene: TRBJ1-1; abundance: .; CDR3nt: TGTGCCTGGAGTGCCCTGAGCGGGGAAGCTTTCTTT; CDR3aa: CAWSALSGEAFF
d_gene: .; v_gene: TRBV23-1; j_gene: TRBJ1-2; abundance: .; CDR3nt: TGCGCCAGCAGTCAAGATGGCTACACCTTC; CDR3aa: CASSQDGYTF
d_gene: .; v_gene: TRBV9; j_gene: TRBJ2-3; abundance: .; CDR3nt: TGTGCCAGCAGCTCCGATACATATTACACAGATACGCAGTATTTT; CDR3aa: CASSSDTYYTDTQYF
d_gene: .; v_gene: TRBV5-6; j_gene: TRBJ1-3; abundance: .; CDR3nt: TGTGCCAGCAGCTTGTACCCATCAGGAGGAAACACCATATATTTT; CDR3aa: CASSLYPSGGNTIYF
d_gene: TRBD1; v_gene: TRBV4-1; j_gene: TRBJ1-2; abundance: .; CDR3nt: TGCGCCAGCAGCCCGGGACAGGGAAGCTATGGCTACACCTTC; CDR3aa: CASSPGQGSYGYTF
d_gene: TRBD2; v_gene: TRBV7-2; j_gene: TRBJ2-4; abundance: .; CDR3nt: TGTGCCAGCAGTTCATCACTAGCGCCTCTCCTAGCCAAAAACATTCAGTACTTC; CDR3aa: CASSSSLAPLLAKNIQYF
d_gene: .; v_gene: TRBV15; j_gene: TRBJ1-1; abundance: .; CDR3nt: TGTGCCACCAGCAGAGTGGAACAGACCGAAGCTTTCTTT; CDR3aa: CATSRVEQTEAFF
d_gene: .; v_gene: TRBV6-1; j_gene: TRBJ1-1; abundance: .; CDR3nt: TGTGCCAGCAGCGGGTCTGGGGCCGAAGCTTTCTTT; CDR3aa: CASSGSGAEAFF
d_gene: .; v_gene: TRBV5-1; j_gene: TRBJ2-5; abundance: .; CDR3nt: TGCGCCAGCAGCTTGGGGGTGATCAAGACCCAGTACTTC; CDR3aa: CASSLGVIKTQYF
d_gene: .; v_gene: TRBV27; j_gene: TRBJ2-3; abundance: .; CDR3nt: TGTGCCAGCAGTTCTGGTATAGATACGCAGTATTTT; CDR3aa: CASSSGIDTQYF
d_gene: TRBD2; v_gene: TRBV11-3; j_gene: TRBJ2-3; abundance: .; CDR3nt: TGTGCCAGCAGCCTATGGGCGGGGGGGAACACAGATACGCAGTATTTT; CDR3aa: CASSLWAGGNTDTQYF
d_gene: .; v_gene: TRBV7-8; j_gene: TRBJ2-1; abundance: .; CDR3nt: TGTGCCAGCAGCTTAGATGTTGCCAGGGACTACAATGAGCAGTTCTTC; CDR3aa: CASSLDVARDYNEQFF
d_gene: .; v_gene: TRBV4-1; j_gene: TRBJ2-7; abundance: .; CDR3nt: TGCGCCAGCAGCCTCCGACAGGACCCCCCCTACTACGAGCAGTACTTC; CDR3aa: CASSLRQDPPYYEQYF
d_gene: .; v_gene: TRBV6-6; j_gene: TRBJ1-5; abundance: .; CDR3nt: TGTGCCAGCAGCCTTCTCAATCAGCCCCAGCATTTT; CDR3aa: CASSLLNQPQHF
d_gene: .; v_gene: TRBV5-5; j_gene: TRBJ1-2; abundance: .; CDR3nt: TGTGCCAGCAGCTTGGCGCGGGATAACTATGGCTACACCTTC; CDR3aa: CASSLARDNYGYTF
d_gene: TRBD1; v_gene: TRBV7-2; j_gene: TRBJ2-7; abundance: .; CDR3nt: TGTGCCAGCAGCTTTACCGGGACAGGTACCTACGAGCAGTACTTC; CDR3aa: CASSFTGTGTYEQYF
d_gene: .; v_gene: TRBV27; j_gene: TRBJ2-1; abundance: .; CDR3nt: TGTGCCAGCAGTAGCGACAGCCGGGCCTACAATGAGCAGTTCTTC; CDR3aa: CASSSDSRAYNEQFF
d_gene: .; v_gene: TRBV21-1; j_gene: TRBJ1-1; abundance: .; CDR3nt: TGTGCCAGCAGCAACAGGGGGGGGGCCACTGAAGCTTTCTTT; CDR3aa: CASSNRGGATEAFF
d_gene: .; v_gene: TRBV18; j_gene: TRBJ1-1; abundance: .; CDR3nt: TGTGCCAGCTCACTCGGGGGTTTCACTGAAGCTTTCTTT; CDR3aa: CASSLGGFTEAFF
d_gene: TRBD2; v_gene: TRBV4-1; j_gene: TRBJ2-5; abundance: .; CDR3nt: TGCGCCAGCAGCCCACCTAGCGGGGGGTACCAAGAGACCCAGTACTTC; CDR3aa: CASSPPSGGYQETQYF
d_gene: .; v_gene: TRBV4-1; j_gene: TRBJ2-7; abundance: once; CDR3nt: TGCGCCAGCAGCCAACAGGGTACCGAGCAGTACTTC; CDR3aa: CASSQQGTEQYF
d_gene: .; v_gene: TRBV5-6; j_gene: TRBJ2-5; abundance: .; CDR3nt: TGTGCCAGCAGTGGAGGGGAGACCCAGTACTTC; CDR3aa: CASSGGETQYF
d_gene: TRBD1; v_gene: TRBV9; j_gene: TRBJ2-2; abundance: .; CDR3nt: TGTGCCAGCAGCGCTGGGACAGGGTCGCACCCCGGGGAGCTGTTTTTT; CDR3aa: CASSAGTGSHPGELFF
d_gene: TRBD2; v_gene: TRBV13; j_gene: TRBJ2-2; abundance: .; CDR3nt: TGTGCCAGCAGCTTGACTAGCGGGGCGACCGGGGAGCTGTTTTTT; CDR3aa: CASSLTSGATGELFF
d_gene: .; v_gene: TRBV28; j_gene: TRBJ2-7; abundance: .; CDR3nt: TGTGCCACCCTTTCCTACGAGCAGTACTTC; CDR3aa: CATLSYEQYF
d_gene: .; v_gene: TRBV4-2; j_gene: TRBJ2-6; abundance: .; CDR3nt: TGTGCCAGCAGCCAAGATCTTTCCGGCGGCTCTGGGGCCAACGTCCTGACTTTC; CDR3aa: CASSQDLSGGSGANVLTF
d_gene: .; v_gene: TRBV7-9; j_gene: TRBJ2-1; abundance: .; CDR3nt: TGTGCCAGCAGCCCCGGGATTTCAAACGCTGATGAGCAGTTCTTC; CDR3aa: CASSPGISNADEQFF
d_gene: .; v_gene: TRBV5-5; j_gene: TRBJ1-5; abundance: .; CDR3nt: TGTGCCAGCAGCTTGAGGGTGCCGGGACCTCAGGCCAATCAGCCCCAGCATTTT; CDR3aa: CASSLRVPGPQANQPQHF
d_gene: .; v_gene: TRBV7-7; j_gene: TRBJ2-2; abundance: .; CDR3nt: TGTGCCAGCAGCGAGGCTCGTACCGGGGAGCTGTTTTTT; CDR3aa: CASSEARTGELFF
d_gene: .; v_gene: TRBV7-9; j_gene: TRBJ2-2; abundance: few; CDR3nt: TGTGCCAGCAGCTCCTCCCTCCTCGGGAGTGGCGGGGAGCTGTTTTTT; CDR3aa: CASSSSLLGSGGELFF
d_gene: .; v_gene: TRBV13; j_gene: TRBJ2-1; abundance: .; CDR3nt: TGTGCCAGCAGTCCATCCGGACTAGTGGGGGCGTCCTACAATGAGCAGTTCTTC; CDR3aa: CASSPSGLVGASYNEQFF
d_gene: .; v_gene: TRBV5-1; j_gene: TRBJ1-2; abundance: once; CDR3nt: TGCGCCAGCAGTTTGAGGGGCAGTTTGACTAACTATGGCTACACCTTC; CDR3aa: CASSLRGSLTNYGYTF
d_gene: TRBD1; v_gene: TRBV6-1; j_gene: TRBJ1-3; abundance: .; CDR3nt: TGTGCCAGCAGTGAAGAGACAGGGGATTTCTCTGGAAACACCATATATTTT; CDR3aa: CASSEETGDFSGNTIYF
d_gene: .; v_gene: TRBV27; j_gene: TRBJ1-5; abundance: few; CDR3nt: TGTGCCAGCAGCCCCAGGGTTGGGCTTCAGCCCCAGCATTTT; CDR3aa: CASSPRVGLQPQHF
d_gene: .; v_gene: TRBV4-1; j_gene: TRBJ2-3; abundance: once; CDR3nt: TGCGCCAGCTTAAAGTGGTGGGGGAGCACAGATACGCAGTATTTT; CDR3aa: CASLKWWGSTDTQYF
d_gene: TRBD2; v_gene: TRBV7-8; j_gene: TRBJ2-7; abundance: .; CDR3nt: TGTGCCAGCAGCGGGGGACTAGCGTTGCGGGACGAGCAGTACTTC; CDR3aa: CASSGGLALRDEQYF
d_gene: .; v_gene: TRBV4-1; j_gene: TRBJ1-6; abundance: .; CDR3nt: TGCGCCAGCAGCCAAGATAGGTTGGGGCTCATCTATAATTCACCCCTCCACTTT; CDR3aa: CASSQDRLGLIYNSPLHF
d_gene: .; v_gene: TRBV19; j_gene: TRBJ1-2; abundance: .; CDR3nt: TGTGCCAGTAGACAGGGATTAGGGTCAAGCTATGGCTACACCTTC; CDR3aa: CASRQGLGSSYGYTF
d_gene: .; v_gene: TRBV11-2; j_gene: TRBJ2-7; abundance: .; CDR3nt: TGTGCCAGCAGCTTAGTGGGGAACTCCTACGAGCAGTACTTC; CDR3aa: CASSLVGNSYEQYF
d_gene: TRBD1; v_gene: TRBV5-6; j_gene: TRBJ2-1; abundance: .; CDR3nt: TGTGCCAGCAGCTTGGGACAGGGGAATGAGCAGTTCTTC; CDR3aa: CASSLGQGNEQFF
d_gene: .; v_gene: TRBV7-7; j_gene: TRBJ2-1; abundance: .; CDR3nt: TGTGCCAGCAGCTTAAATATGTACCACGACAATGAGCAGTTCTTC; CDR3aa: CASSLNMYHDNEQFF
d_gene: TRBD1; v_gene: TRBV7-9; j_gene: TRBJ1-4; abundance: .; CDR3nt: TGTGCCAGCAGCTCCCCTTCGACAGGGGGGGCGGAAAAACTGTTTTTT; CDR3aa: CASSSPSTGGAEKLFF
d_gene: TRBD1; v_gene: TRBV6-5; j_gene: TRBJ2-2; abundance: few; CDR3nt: TGTGCCAGCAGTTACCGATGGGACAGGGCCGGGGAGCTGTTTTTT; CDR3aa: CASSYRWDRAGELFF
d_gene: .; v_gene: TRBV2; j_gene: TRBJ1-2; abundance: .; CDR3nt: TGTGCCAGCTATCAAGCGGACATCGGCACCTTC; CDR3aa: CASYQADIGTF
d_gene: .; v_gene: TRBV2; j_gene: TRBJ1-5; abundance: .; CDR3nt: TGTGCCAGCAGTCCCTCTTGGGGCTTGCAGCCCCAGCATTTT; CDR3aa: CASSPSWGLQPQHF
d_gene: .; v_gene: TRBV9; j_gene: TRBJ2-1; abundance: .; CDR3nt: TGTGCCAGCAGCGGACGGTCCCTAGGAGGTGAGCAGTTCTTC; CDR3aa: CASSGRSLGGEQFF
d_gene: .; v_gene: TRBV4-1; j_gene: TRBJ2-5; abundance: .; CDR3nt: TGCGCCAGCAGCCAAGGGATAGGGCAAGAGACCCAGTACTTC; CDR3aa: CASSQGIGQETQYF
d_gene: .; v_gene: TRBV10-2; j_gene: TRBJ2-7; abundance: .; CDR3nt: TGCGCCAGCAGTGACCTATCGTACGAGCAGTACTTC; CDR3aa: CASSDLSYEQYF
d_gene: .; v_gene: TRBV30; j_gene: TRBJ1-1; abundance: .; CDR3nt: TGTGCCTGGGAGGCAGGGGTGAACACTGAAGCTTTCTTT; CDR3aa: CAWEAGVNTEAFF
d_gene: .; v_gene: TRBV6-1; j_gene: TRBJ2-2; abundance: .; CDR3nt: TGTGCCAGCAGCCCCGAGGGGACCTACACCGGGGAGCTGTTTTTT; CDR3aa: CASSPEGTYTGELFF
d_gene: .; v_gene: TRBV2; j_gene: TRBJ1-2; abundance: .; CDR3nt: TGTGCCATCCCTATGAGGACAAGAAACTATGGCTACACCTTC; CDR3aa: CAIPMRTRNYGYTF
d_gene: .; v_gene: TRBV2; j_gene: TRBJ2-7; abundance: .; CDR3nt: TGTGCCAGCAGTGATGAAGGGACGGGTGGGTTGGTGTCCTACGAGCAGTACTTC; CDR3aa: CASSDEGTGGLVSYEQYF
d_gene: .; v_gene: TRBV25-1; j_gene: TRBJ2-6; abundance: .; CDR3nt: TGTGCCAGCACAGGGGGGGCCAACGTCCTGACTTTC; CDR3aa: CASTGGANVLTF
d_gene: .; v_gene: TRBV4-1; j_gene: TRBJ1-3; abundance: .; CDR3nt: TGCGCCAGCAGCCACGTGGGAGCGGCCAGCTCTGGAAACACCATATATTTT; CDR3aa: CASSHVGAASSGNTIYF
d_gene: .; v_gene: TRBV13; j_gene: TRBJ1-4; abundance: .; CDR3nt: TGTGCCAGCAGTTCGGAGGGGAAAGCTGAAAAACTGTTTTTT; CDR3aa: CASSSEGKAEKLFF